These 13 T cell receptor beta chains were sequenced from one sample in a study of CD8 T cells in Susac syndrome. Roughly 0.45 to 1 ug RNA was reverse transcribed with random hexamers. TCRdb re-called the immunoSEQ multiplex PCR reads through MiXCR, storing one row per CDR3 protein. This table has 250,000 to 350,000 distinct CDR3 sequences, about 85% appearing once. Sequencing used CD8+ T cells from PBMCs. These receptors originate from a human donor with multiple sclerosis.

The rearrangement links TRBV7-6 to TRBJ2-7; TRBD2 matches 11 bases. Germline CDR1 SGHVS, CDR2 FNYEAQ. This CDR3 spans 13 amino acids. V lost 5 bases to trimming and J lost 6 bases; unmatched junction nucleotides: 3. The CDR3 loop is CASSPSGRTEQYF. CDR3 in DNA: TGTGCCAGCAGCCCTAGCGGGAGGACCGAGCAGTACTTC.

The chain uses TRBV30 and TRBJ1-2; no definite D call. CDR3 length: 10 residues. With 8 bases removed from V and 8 bases from J, the gap between germline ends came to 12 bases. Germline lookup yields CDR1 GTSNPN and CDR2 SVGIG (reference sequence). The CDR3 bases are TGTGCCCTCAAGGAGCGAGGCTACACCTTC. Its translation: CALKERGYTF.

This chain links TRBV5-1 with TRBJ1-4; D may be TRBD1 (5 bases). This CDR3 is 14 amino acids long. With 1 base removed from V and 8 bases from J, the gap between germline ends came to 12 bases. Germline V gives CDR1 SGHRS, CDR2 YFSETQ. The CDR3 DNA follows: TGCGCCAGCAGCTTGTCGGGGCGGGAAGAAAAACTGTTTTTT. This encodes CASSLSGREEKLFF.

The V call is TRBV19, the J call TRBJ1-1; a weak D match, TRBD1 (6 bases). With 8 bases removed from V and 1 base from J, the gap between germline ends came to 8 bases. The CDR3 sequence is 12 residues long. CDR1 LNHDA and CDR2 SQIVND come from the germline V gene (reference sequence). In nucleotides, the CDR3 is TGTGCCAGTCGACAGGAGAACACTGAAGCTTTCTTT. This encodes CASRQENTEAFF.

The chain recombines TRBV28 with TRBJ1-2; D possibly corresponds to TRBD1 (5 bases). Per germline, CDR1 MDHEN and CDR2 SYDVKM. Trimming cost V 2 bases and J 4 bases, with 14 bases left between them. This CDR3 is built from 15 residues. The CDR3 DNA follows: TGTGCCAGCAGTTTACCCTTCGCAGGGAGCTATGGCTACACCTTC. It encodes CASSLPFAGSYGYTF.

This chain joins TRBV11-2 and TRBJ2-4; 7 bases match TRBD1. Germline lookup yields CDR1 SGHAT and CDR2 FQNNGV. V was pared by 5 bases and J by 3 bases, with 4 bases of the junction left unmatched. This CDR3 has 14 amino acids. The CDR3 DNA reads TGTGCCAGCAGCGCCCACAGGGGCAAAAACATTCAGTACTTC. Translating gives CASSAHRGKNIQYF. Combining the CDR3 with reference TRBV11-2 and TRBJ2-4 gives the whole variable domain EAGVAQSPRYKIIEKRQSVAFWCNPISGHATLYWYQQILGQGPKLLIQFQNNGVVDDSQLPKDRFSAERLKGVDSTLKIQPAKLEDSAVYLCASSAHRGKNIQYFGAGTRLSVL.

The chain carries TRBV20-1 and TRBJ2-3; 9 nucleotides line up with TRBD2. V lost 0 bases to trimming and J lost 2 bases; unmatched junction nucleotides: 6. Per germline, CDR1 DFQATT and CDR2 SNEGSKA (reference sequence). CDR3 length equals 16 residues. The CDR3 nucleotides are TGCAGTGCTAGAGATTGGTCTAGCGGGACCACAGATACGCAGTATTTT. Amino acids: CSARDWSSGTTDTQYF.

The chain recombines TRBV24-1 with TRBJ2-1, with TRBD2 matching over 13 bases. The CDR3 is 18 residues long. The ends lost 3 bases at V and 5 bases at J; junction bases unmatched: 9. Germline V gene data show CDR1 as KGHDR and CDR2 as SFDVKD. The chain's CDR3 is CATSDVQGTSGNHNEQFF. CDR3 nucleotides: TGTGCCACCAGTGATGTCCAAGGGACTAGCGGGAACCACAATGAGCAGTTCTTC.

The V gene is TRBV27, the J gene TRBJ2-1, with 7 nucleotides matching TRBD2. From germline, CDR1 is MNHEY and CDR2 SMNVEV (reference sequence). V shed 6 bases and J 3 bases; nucleotides not matched to a gene: 8. This CDR3 spans 15 amino acids. The CDR3 protein is CASSIGTTFYNEQFF. The CDR3 nucleotides read TGTGCCAGCAGCATAGGGACTACCTTCTACAATGAGCAGTTCTTC.

The V call is TRBV2, the J call TRBJ2-3, with 12 nucleotides matching TRBD2. Germline V lookup: CDR1 SNHLY, CDR2 FYNNEI. V lost 5 bases and J lost 0; bases outside the gene matches: 12. This CDR3 region has 19 residues. CDR3 loop: CASSRLAGDEWHSTDTQYF. The DNA of the CDR3 is TGTGCCAGCAGTAGACTAGCGGGAGATGAGTGGCATAGCACAGATACGCAGTATTTT.

The CDR3 nucleotides are TGCGCCAGCAGCCAAGCAGGACGGCCTAATGAAAAACTGTTTTTT. Protein sequence: CASSQAGRPNEKLFF. V usage is TRBV4-1 and J usage is TRBJ1-4; D ambiguous. Per the germline V gene, CDR1 is MGHRA and CDR2 is YSYEKL. The V gene lost 1 base and the J gene lost 3 bases, with 9 bases spanning the gap. The length of the CDR3 is 15 residues.

This clonotype has only a few counts. J is TRBJ2-7 and V is TRBV12-3 or TRBV12-4, with D possibly being TRBD2 (6 bases). The CDR3 has 13 residues. The V end was cut by 8 bases, the J end by 2 bases, with 13 bases between. In DNA, the CDR3 is TGTGCCAGCGCTGTAGCGGTCCCCTACGAGCAGTACTTC. Its protein product is CASAVAVPYEQYF.

The V call is TRBV27, the J call TRBJ2-7; D ambiguous. CDR1 MNHEY and CDR2 SMNVEV come from the germline V gene (reference sequence). Trimming removed 0 bases at V and 4 bases at J, with 10 bases between. This CDR3 contains 14 residues. The CDR3 is CASSLSPRGYEQYF. CDR3 bases: TGTGCCAGCAGTTTATCCCCTCGAGGATACGAGCAGTACTTC.